Listed here are 15 T cell receptor beta chains from one sample, sequenced in a study of metastatic and nonmetastatic thyroid tumors. All patients were untreated before thyroid surgery. TCRdb reprocessed the PCR reads via MiXCR. The table shows approximately 13,000 clones, with under 25% occurring only once. The material sequenced was blood. These receptors were collected from a male donor with papillary thyroid cancer or a benign thyroid nodule (not recorded which). Some clones in this sample may be carry-over from other donors' samples.

There are many counts of this clone. CDR3 in DNA: TGTGCCAGCAGCTCCACAGGGGGCGAGGGTACCTACGAGCAGTACTTC. Residues: CASSSTGGEGTYEQYF. The genes are TRBV5-6 and TRBJ2-7; 9 bases line up with TRBD1. J lost 2 bases, V lost 3 bases, and 9 bases had no gene match. The germline gives CDR1 SGHDT, CDR2 YYEEEE. The CDR3 has 16 amino acids.

This clone is labeled as medium-sized (0.01 to 0.1%). The chain links TRBV20-1 to TRBJ2-1, with TRBD2 identical over 9 bases. The CDR3 sequence is 16 residues long. Germline values: CDR1 DFQATT, CDR2 SNEGSKA (reference sequence). Trimming removed 5 bases from V and 3 bases from J; junction bases left unmatched: 11. The CDR3 region has the DNA TGCAGTGCTTCCGACGAAGCTAGCGGGGACTACAATGAGCAGTTCTTC. Amino acid sequence: CSASDEASGDYNEQFF.

The J gene is TRBJ1-2, the V gene TRBV30, with 7 bases fitting TRBD1. Germline lookup yields CDR1 GTSNPN and CDR2 SVGIG (reference sequence). The trim removed 5 bases at V and 2 bases at J, leaving 8 bases unmatched. This CDR3 contains 14 residues. Here the CDR3 reads CAWDATGQNYGYTF. CDR3 DNA sequence: TGTGCCTGGGATGCGACAGGGCAGAACTATGGCTACACCTTC.

V is TRBV28 and J is TRBJ2-7; D gene unclear. The CDR3 has 11 amino acids. The ends were cut back, 5 bases at V and 3 bases at J, with 5 bases in the middle. Germline V gene lookup returns CDR1 MDHEN and CDR2 SYDVKM. CDR3: CASSPRYEQYF. Here the CDR3 DNA reads TGTGCCAGCAGTCCTCGCTACGAGCAGTACTTC. The full variable domain, its missing parts supplied by reference TRBV28 and TRBJ2-7, is DVKVTQSSRYLVKRTGEKVFLECVQDMDHENMFWYRQDPGLGLRLIYFSYDVKMKEKGDIPEGYSVSREKKERFSLILESASTNQTSMYLCASSPRYEQYFGPGTRLTVT.

This clone was found a few times. CDR3 nucleotides: TGTGCCAGCACTTATCAGGGACGGGCCTATGGCTACACCTTC. Translated, it gives CASTYQGRAYGYTF. The chain carries TRBV12-3 or TRBV12-4 and TRBJ1-2, with a possible D match to TRBD1 (5 bases). CDR3 length: 14 amino acids. Between the trimmed V and J ends, which lost 7 bases and 4 bases, there was a span of 16 bases.

This clone appeared a few times. This chain joins TRBV2 and TRBJ2-7; no clear D. CDR3 size: 14 residues. The germline V gene has CDR1 SNHLY and CDR2 FYNNEI. The germline V and J ends were trimmed by 1 base and 3 bases, with 10 bases remaining between them. The CDR3 is CASSEGLRGYEQYF. CDR3 nucleotide sequence: TGTGCCAGCAGTGAAGGACTGAGAGGCTACGAGCAGTACTTC.

This clone was counted only a few times. The chain joins TRBV6-2 or TRBV6-3 to TRBJ2-3, with D uncertain. The V and J ends lost 2 bases and 8 bases respectively, with 8 bases between them. The germline V gene has CDR1 MNHEY and CDR2 SVGEGT. The CDR3 contains 12 residues. The CDR3 protein is CASSYPRGTQYF. The CDR3 DNA reads as TGTGCCAGCAGTTACCCCCGCGGTACGCAGTATTTT.

Sample share makes this clone medium-sized (0.01 to 0.1%). The CDR3 DNA reads TGCGCCAGCAGGATTGCGGGCACGGTGGAGCAGTTCTTC. Protein product: CASRIAGTVEQFF. The genes are TRBV5-1 and TRBJ2-1, with D possibly matching TRBD2 (5 bases). Trimming took 5 bases from V and 10 from J, leaving 16 bases between them. This CDR3 spans 13 amino acids. Per germline, CDR1 SGHRS and CDR2 YFSETQ.

This clone appeared many times. The junction departs from the called germline gene at one end, perhaps through a read error. The rearrangement links TRBV10-2 to TRBJ2-5; no clear D. Germline CDR1 WSHSY, CDR2 SAAADI. There are 11 residues in the CDR3. CDR3 sequence: CASSPREAQYF. CDR3 DNA sequence: TGCGCCAGCAGCCCGAGAGAGGCCCAGTACTTC.

The chain has TRBV5-1 and TRBJ2-3, with D unclear. V was clipped by 1 base and J by 1 base, with 4 bases between them. CDR3 length: 13 amino acids. The V gene's germline CDR1 is SGHRS and CDR2 YFSETQ. CDR3 coding DNA: TGCGCCAGCAGCTTGACGGGCACAGATACGCAGTATTTT. It codes for CASSLTGTDTQYF.

This clone was observed a handful of times. V usage is TRBV29-1 and J usage is TRBJ2-1; 11 bases fit TRBD1. This CDR3 is 11 amino acids long. With V trimmed by 8 bases and J by 9 bases, 3 bases remained unmatched. Germline CDR1 reads SQVTM; CDR2 reads ANQGSEA. The CDR3 here is CSSDRGPEQFF. As DNA, the CDR3 is TGCAGCTCGGACAGGGGGCCTGAGCAGTTCTTC.

The sample holds many counts of this clone. The gene calls are TRBV10-3 and TRBJ2-3; unclear D gene. The germline V gene encodes CDR1 ENHRY and CDR2 SYGVKD. The CDR3 loop spans 13 amino acids. V lost 10 bases and J lost 4, with 15 bases in between. The CDR3 nucleotides read TGTGCCACCTCGGATACCCCCCCAGATACGCAGTATTTT. Protein product: CATSDTPPDTQYF.

This clone was seen many times. The rearrangement links TRBV3-1 to TRBJ1-1, with a possible D match to TRBD1 (5 bases). The CDR3 spans 13 residues. In germline, CDR1 is LGHDT, CDR2 YNNKEL (reference sequence). V was pared by 5 bases and J by 8 bases, with 15 bases between. The CDR3 DNA reads as TGTGCCAGCAGCTTATCGGGACCCGGGGAAGCTTTCTTT. It is translated as CASSLSGPGEAFF.

CDR3 loop: CASSSRTSGRASSYNEQFF. The DNA for the CDR3 is TGTGCCAGCAGTAGTAGGACTAGCGGGAGGGCCAGCTCCTACAATGAGCAGTTCTTC. V is TRBV28 and J is TRBJ2-1, with 15 nucleotides matching TRBD2. Germline loops: CDR1 MDHEN, CDR2 SYDVKM. The CDR3 is made up of 19 amino acids. Trimming took 5 bases from V and 0 from J; bases not matched to a gene: 8.

This chain's CDR3 is CASSSGRDLLTSSYNEQFF. DNA for the CDR3: TGTGCCAGCAGCTCCGGGCGGGACTTATTAACGAGCTCCTACAATGAGCAGTTCTTC. The J gene is TRBJ2-1, the V gene TRBV13; D may be TRBD2 (6 bases). V shed 4 bases and J shed 0 bases, with 22 bases lying between them. Germline CDR1 reads PRHDT; CDR2 reads FYEKMQ (reference sequence). This CDR3 comprises 19 residues.